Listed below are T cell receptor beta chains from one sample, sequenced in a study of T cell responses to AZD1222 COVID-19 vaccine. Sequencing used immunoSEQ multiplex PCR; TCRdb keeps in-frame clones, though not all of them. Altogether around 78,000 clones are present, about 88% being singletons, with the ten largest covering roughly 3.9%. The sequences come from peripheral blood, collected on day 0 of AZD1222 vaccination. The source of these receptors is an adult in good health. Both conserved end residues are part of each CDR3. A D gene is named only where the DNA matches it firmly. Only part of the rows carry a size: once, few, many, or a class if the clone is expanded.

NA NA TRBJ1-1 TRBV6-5 CASSRTTGTKAFF TGTGCCAGCAGCCGAACTACAGGGACCAAGGCTTTCTTT
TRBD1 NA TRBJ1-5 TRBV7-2 CASSLWAGGDQPQHF TGTGCCAGCAGCTTATGGGCAGGGGGCGATCAGCCCCAGCATTTT
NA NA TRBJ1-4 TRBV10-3 CAISESGQGGLFF TGTGCCATCAGTGAGTCGGGGCAGGGAGGACTGTTTTTT
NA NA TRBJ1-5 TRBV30 CAWGGDGPQHF TGTGCCTGGGGGGGGGATGGGCCCCAGCATTTT
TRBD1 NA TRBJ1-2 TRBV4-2 CASSQPDRAQGHGYTF TGTGCCAGCAGCCAGCCCGACAGGGCCCAAGGGCATGGCTACACCTTC
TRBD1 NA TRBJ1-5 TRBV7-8 CASSWDRDQPQHF TGTGCCAGCAGCTGGGACAGGGATCAGCCCCAGCATTTT
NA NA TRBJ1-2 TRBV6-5 CASSYGREGGYTF TGTGCCAGCAGTTATGGCAGGGAGGGCGGCTACACCTTC
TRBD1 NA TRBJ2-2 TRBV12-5 CASGVGQGGNGELFF TGTGCTAGTGGAGTTGGACAGGGTGGAAACGGGGAGCTGTTTTTT
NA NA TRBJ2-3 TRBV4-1 CASSQEGRTVSDTQYF TGCGCCAGCAGCCAAGAGGGCAGGACGGTATCAGATACGCAGTATTTT
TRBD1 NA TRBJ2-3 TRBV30 CAWSKGQGADTQYF TGTGCCTGGAGTAAGGGACAGGGGGCAGATACGCAGTATTTT
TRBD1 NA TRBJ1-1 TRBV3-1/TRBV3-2 CASSPWTGSEAFF TGTGCCAGCAGCCCATGGACAGGGTCTGAAGCTTTCTTT
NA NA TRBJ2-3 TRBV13 CASSLRDHPSLTDTQYF TGTGCCAGCAGCTTACGCGACCACCCATCCCTCACAGATACGCAGTATTTT
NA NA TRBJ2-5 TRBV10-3 CAIGDPEETQYF TGTGCCATCGGGGATCCCGAAGAGACCCAGTACTTC
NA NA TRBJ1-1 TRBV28 CASSHLGLRMNTEAFF TGTGCCAGCAGTCACCTGGGACTGCGGATGAACACTGAAGCTTTCTTT
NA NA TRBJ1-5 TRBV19 CASTPMVQYSNQPQHF TGTGCCAGTACCCCAATGGTGCAGTATAGCAATCAGCCCCAGCATTTT
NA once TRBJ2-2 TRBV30 CAWRDWNTGELFF TGTGCCTGGAGGGACTGGAACACCGGGGAGCTGTTTTTT
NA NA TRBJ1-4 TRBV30 CAWSGSVYEKLFF TGTGCCTGGAGTGGCAGTGTCTATGAAAAACTGTTTTTT
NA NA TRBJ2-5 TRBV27 CASRATGTLEETQYF TGTGCCAGCAGGGCCACCGGGACGTTGGAAGAGACCCAGTACTTC
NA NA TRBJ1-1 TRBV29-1 CSVEEVQGRSGAFF TGCAGCGTTGAAGAGGTCCAGGGGAGAAGTGGAGCTTTCTTT
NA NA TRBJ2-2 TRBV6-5 CASSSVRGSSGELFF TGTGCCAGCAGTTCGGTCAGGGGCAGTTCCGGGGAGCTGTTTTTT
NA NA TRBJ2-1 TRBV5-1 CASSLVRLAIGNEQFF TGCGCCAGCAGCTTGGTTCGGCTGGCCATCGGCAATGAGCAGTTCTTC
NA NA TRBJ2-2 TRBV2 CASSGGAVGELFF TGTGCCAGCAGTGGGGGGGCGGTCGGGGAGCTGTTTTTT
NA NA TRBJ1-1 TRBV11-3 CASSLVANTEAFF TGTGCCAGCAGCTTAGTGGCTAACACTGAAGCTTTCTTT
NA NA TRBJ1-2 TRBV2 CASSEEGYGYTF TGTGCCAGCAGTGAAGAGGGGTATGGCTACACCTTC
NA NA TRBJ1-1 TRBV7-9 CASSLTSGVIGTEAFF TGTGCCAGCAGCTTAACGAGTGGGGTTATCGGGACTGAAGCTTTCTTT
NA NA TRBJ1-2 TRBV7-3 CASSLRTPPPANGYTF TGTGCCAGCAGCTTAAGGACTCCCCCCCCGGCTAATGGCTACACCTTC
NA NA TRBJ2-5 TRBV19 CASSPTTQETQYF TGTGCCAGTAGTCCAACTACCCAAGAGACCCAGTACTTC
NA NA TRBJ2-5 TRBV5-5 CASSLYSQETQYF TGTGCCAGCAGCTTGTACAGCCAAGAGACCCAGTACTTC
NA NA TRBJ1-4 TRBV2 CASQGALSTNEKLFF TGTGCCAGCCAAGGAGCACTTTCAACTAATGAAAAACTGTTTTTT
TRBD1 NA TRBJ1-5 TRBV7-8 CASRNGTADYSNQPQHF TGTGCCAGCAGGAACGGGACAGCAGATTATAGCAATCAGCCCCAGCATTTT
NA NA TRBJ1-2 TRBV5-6 CASSLGPPYGYTF TGTGCCAGCAGCTTGGGACCCCCTTATGGCTACACCTTC
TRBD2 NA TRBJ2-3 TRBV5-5 CASSTGTSPSTSTQYF TGTGCCAGCAGTACCGGGACTAGCCCATCCACAAGCACGCAGTATTTT
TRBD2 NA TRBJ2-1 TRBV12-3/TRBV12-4 CASSPGLADEQFF TGTGCCAGCAGCCCGGGACTAGCAGATGAGCAGTTCTTC
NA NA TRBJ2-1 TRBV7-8 CASSLEGNYNEQFF TGTGCCAGCAGCTTAGAGGGCAACTACAATGAGCAGTTCTTC
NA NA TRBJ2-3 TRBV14 CASSQVSITDTQYF TGTGCCAGCAGCCAAGTTAGTATAACAGATACGCAGTATTTT
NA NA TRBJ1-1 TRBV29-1 CSVEESMNTEAFF TGCAGCGTTGAAGAATCTATGAACACTGAAGCTTTCTTT
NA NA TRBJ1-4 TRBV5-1 CASSRARTPEKLFF TGCGCCAGCAGCCGTGCTAGGACCCCTGAAAAACTGTTTTTT
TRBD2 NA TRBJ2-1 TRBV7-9 CASSLVGLVNNEQFF TGTGCCAGCAGCTTAGTTGGACTAGTAAACAATGAGCAGTTCTTC